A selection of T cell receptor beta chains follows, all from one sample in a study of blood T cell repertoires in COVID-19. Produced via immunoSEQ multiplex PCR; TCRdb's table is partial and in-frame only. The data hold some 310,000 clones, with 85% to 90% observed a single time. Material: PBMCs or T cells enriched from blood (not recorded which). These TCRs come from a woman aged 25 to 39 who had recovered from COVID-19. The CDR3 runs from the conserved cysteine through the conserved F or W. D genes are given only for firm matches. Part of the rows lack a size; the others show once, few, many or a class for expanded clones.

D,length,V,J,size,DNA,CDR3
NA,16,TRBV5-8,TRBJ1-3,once,TGTGCCAGCAGCCCCATTCGGGTGGGGCGCGGAAACACCATATATTTT,CASSPIRVGRGNTIYF
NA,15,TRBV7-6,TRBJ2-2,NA,TGTGCCAGCAGCTTAGGGCAGATGAACACCGGGGAGCTGTTTTTT,CASSLGQMNTGELFF
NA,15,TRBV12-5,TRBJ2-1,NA,TGTGCTAGTGGTTCCTCGGGGGTCGATTACAATGAGCAGTTCTTC,CASGSSGVDYNEQFF
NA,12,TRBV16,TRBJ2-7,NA,TGTGCCAGCAGCCAGGCGGACTACGAGCAGTACTTC,CASSQADYEQYF
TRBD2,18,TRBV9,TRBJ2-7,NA,TGTGCCAGCAGCCCGCACGCTGGGACTAGCGGACTCTCCTACGAGCAGTACTTC,CASSPHAGTSGLSYEQYF
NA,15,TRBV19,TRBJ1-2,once,TGTGCCAGTCGAGCGGGGGGGATCGCGAACTATGGCTACACCTTC,CASRAGGIANYGYTF
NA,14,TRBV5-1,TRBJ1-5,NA,TGCGCCAGCAGCTTGGTTGGGGAGCGTCAGCCCCAGCATTTT,CASSLVGERQPQHF
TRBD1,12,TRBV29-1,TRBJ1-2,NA,TGCAGCGTTCGGGACAGAAACTATGGCTACACCTTC,CSVRDRNYGYTF
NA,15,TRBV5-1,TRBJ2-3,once,TGCGCCAGCAGCTTGGACCGGGCGGGCGCAGATACGCAGTATTTT,CASSLDRAGADTQYF
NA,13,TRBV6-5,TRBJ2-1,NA,TGTGCCAGCAGTTACCTAGGGAGGAATGAGCAGTTCTTC,CASSYLGRNEQFF
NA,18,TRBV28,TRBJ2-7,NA,TGTGCCAGCAGTTCCCAGGGCAGGGCTTATGTTAAGGACTACGAGCAGTACTTC,CASSSQGRAYVKDYEQYF
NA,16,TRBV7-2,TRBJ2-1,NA,TGTGCCAGCAGCTTATGGGGGGGCTCCTCCTACAATGAGCAGTTCTTC,CASSLWGGSSYNEQFF
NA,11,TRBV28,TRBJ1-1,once,TGCGCGGCCTCTCGGAACACTGAAGCTTTCTTT,CAASRNTEAFF
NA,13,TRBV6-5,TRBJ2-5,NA,TGTGCCAGCAGTTACTCCGGCGGGGAGACCCAGTACTTC,CASSYSGGETQYF
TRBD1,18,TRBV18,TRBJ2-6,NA,TGTGCCAGCTCACCACGGAGACAGGGGCTCTCTGGGGCCAACGTCCTGACTTTC,CASSPRRQGLSGANVLTF
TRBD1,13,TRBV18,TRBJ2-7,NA,TGTGCCAGCTCAAACGGACAGGACCACGAGCAGTACTTC,CASSNGQDHEQYF
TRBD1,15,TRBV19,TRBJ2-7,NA,TGTGCCAGTAGTATAGCCCACAGGGGCACCTACGAGCAGTACTTC,CASSIAHRGTYEQYF
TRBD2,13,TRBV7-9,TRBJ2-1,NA,TGTGCCAGCGGGGCTAGCGGGGGGTCGGAGCAGTTCTTC,CASGASGGSEQFF
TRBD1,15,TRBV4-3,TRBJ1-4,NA,TGCGCCAGCAGCCAAGACCCAGGGGGAGATGAAAAACTGTTTTTT,CASSQDPGGDEKLFF
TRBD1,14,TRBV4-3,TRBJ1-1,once,TGCGCCAGCAGCCAAGGCCATGACAGGGCTGAAGCTTTCTTT,CASSQGHDRAEAFF
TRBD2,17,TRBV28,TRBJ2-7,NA,TGTGCCAGCAGCGCCGGGACTAGCGGGAGTATTCCGGGGGAGCAGTACTTC,CASSAGTSGSIPGEQYF
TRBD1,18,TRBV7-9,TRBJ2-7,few,TGTGCCAGCAGCTTACCCCCCAGGGGGCCCAACTCCCTCTACGAGCAGTACTTC,CASSLPPRGPNSLYEQYF
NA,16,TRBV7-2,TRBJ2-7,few,TGTGCCAGCAGCACCCAAGGTGGGGGAGGAGTTTACGAGCAGTACTTC,CASSTQGGGGVYEQYF
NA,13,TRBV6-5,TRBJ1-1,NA,TGTGCCAGCTATGAGCGGGGGAACACTGAAGCTTTCTTT,CASYERGNTEAFF
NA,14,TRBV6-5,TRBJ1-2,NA,TGTGCCAGCAGTTATACTGGCAGGGAATATGGCTACACCTTC,CASSYTGREYGYTF
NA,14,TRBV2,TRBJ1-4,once,TGTGCCAGCAGATTATCTGAGGCTAATGAAAAACTGTTTTTT,CASRLSEANEKLFF
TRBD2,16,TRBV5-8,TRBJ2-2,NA,TGTGCCAGCAGCGCGGGACTAGCCCCTCACACCGGGGAGCTGTTTTTT,CASSAGLAPHTGELFF
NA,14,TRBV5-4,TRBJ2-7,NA,TGTGCCAGCACCCGAGGGTTCCCCGTGGACGAGCAGTACTTC,CASTRGFPVDEQYF
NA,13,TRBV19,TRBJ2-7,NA,TGTGCCAGTAGTATGCATGGAGAAGGAGAGCAGTACTTC,CASSMHGEGEQYF
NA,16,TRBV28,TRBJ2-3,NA,TGTGCCAGCAGTTCTCTAGGCGGCAGACTCACAGATACGCAGTATTTT,CASSSLGGRLTDTQYF
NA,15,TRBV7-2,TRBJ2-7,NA,TGTGCCAGCAGCTTAGTAGCGGAGCAGAGCTACGAGCAGTACTTC,CASSLVAEQSYEQYF
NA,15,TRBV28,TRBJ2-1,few,TGTGCCAGCAGGAGTTGGGGGGGGGCGGAGGGTGAGCAGTTCTTC,CASRSWGGAEGEQFF
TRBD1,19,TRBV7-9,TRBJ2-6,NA,TGTGCCAGCAGCCTTACAGGGGGCAGGGGAAGCTCTGGGGCCAACGTCCTGACTTTC,CASSLTGGRGSSGANVLTF
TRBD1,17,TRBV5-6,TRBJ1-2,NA,TGTGCCAGCAGCTGGGGGCTGGGTCAGGGGGTTTCCTATGGCTACACCTTC,CASSWGLGQGVSYGYTF
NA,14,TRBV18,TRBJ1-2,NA,TGTGCCAGCTCACCAGGGCGAGTGGACTATGGCTACACCTTC,CASSPGRVDYGYTF
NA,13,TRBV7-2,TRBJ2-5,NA,TGTGCCAGCAGCGGGGGGTACCAAGAGACCCAGTACTTC,CASSGGYQETQYF
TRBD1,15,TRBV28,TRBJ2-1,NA,TGTGCCAGCCTTTCCGGACAGGGGGCCTACAATGAGCAGTTCTTC,CASLSGQGAYNEQFF
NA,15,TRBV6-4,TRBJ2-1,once,TGTGCCAGCAGTGACTCGTTTAAGGGGTCCGTTGAGCAGTTCTTC,CASSDSFKGSVEQFF
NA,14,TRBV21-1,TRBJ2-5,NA,TGTGCCAGCAGCCAGGCGGGACTCGAAGAGACCCAGTACTTC,CASSQAGLEETQYF
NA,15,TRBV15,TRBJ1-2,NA,TGTGCCACCAGCAGAGATCCTCAGGGGTACTATGGCTACACCTTC,CATSRDPQGYYGYTF